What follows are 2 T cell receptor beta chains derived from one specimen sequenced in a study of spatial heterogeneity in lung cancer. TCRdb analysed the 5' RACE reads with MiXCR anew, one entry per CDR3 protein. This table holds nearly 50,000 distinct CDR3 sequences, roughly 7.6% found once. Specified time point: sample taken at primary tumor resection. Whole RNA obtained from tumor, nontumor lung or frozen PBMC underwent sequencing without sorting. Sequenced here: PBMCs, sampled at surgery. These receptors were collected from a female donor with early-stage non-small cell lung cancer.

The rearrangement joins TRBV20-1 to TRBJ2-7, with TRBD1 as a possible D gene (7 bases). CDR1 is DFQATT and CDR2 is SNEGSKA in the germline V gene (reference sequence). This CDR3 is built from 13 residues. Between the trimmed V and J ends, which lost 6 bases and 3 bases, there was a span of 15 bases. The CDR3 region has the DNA TGCAGTGCACTGACAGGGAGGAGCTACGAGCAGTACTTC. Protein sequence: CSALTGRSYEQYF.

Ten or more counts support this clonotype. The CDR3 sequence: CASRGLAGPYNEQFF. Here the CDR3 DNA reads TGTGCCAGCAGGGGACTAGCGGGGCCCTACAATGAGCAGTTCTTC. This chain joins TRBV7-2 and TRBJ2-1; 13 bases fit TRBD2. CDR1 SGHTA and CDR2 FQGNSA come from the germline V gene. The CDR3 covers 15 residues. J was trimmed by 2 bases and V by 6 bases; bases with no gene match: 1.